Presented here are 20 T cell receptor beta chains from one specimen sequenced in a study of cytomegalovirus exposure and HLA in healthy donors. Assay: immunoSEQ multiplex PCR; the TCRdb copy retains only in-frame clones and omits some. The data contain 100,000 to 150,000 clones, approximately 87% of them singletons. The sample taken for sequencing was PBMCs. The receptors derive from a woman in her 30s in good health and CMV-seronegative.

In nucleotides, the CDR3 is TGTGCCAGTACATCCTCCTTATTCGGACAGGGGACCCTCGATACGCAGTATTTT. Residues: CASTSSLFGQGTLDTQYF. The V and J genes are TRBV19 and TRBJ2-3; TRBD1 matches 9 bases. This CDR3 is built from 18 residues. Germline CDR1 reads LNHDA; CDR2 reads SQIVND (reference sequence). Trimming cost V 7 bases and J 6 bases; bases outside gene matches: 20.

The J gene is TRBJ1-6, the V gene TRBV6-6, with D perhaps matching TRBD1 (6 bases). Germline-derived CDR1 and CDR2 are MNHNY and SVGAGI (reference sequence). The V gene lost 10 bases and the J gene lost 9 bases, with 19 bases spanning the gap. The CDR3 length is 14 residues. The CDR3 reads CATLTGTIGSPLHF. Here the CDR3 DNA reads TGTGCCACTCTCACCGGGACAATCGGTTCACCCCTCCACTTT.

The rearrangement links TRBV10-3 to TRBJ2-7; D is undetermined. V dropped 0 bases and J dropped 0 bases, with 6 bases sitting between them. From germline, CDR1 is ENHRY and CDR2 SYGVKD. The CDR3 consists of 14 residues. The CDR3 loop is CAISESKSSYEQYF. As DNA, the CDR3 is TGTGCCATCAGTGAGTCGAAGAGCTCCTACGAGCAGTACTTC.

This chain connects TRBV5-4 to TRBJ2-6; 7 bases are a match to TRBD1. CDR1 is SGHNT and CDR2 is YYREEE in the germline V gene (reference sequence). V trimming: 0 bases; J trimming: 4 bases; junction bases outside the gene matches: 7. CDR3 length equals 17 residues. The CDR3 sequence is CASSLAKGAYGANVLTF. The CDR3 nucleotides are TGTGCCAGCAGCTTGGCAAAGGGGGCGTACGGGGCCAACGTCCTGACTTTC.

This chain joins TRBV5-1 and TRBJ1-6, with 7 bases lining up with TRBD1. Germline lookup yields CDR1 SGHRS and CDR2 YFSETQ. With V trimmed by 0 bases and J by 0 bases, 12 bases remained unmatched. The CDR3 runs to 20 residues. Written as DNA, the CDR3 is TGCGCCAGCAGCTTGGTGGCCACCCCGGGACAGAGCTCCTATAATTCACCCCTCCACTTT. It translates to CASSLVATPGQSSYNSPLHF.

This rearrangement joins TRBV4-2 to TRBJ1-1; 8 bases agree with TRBD1. After removal of 4 bases from V and 2 bases from J, the junction contained 6 bases not matched to a gene. The CDR3 spans 15 residues. Germline V gene lookup returns CDR1 LGHNA and CDR2 YNFKEQ. CDR3 protein: CASSPYRGGNTEAFF. CDR3 DNA: TGTGCCAGCAGCCCGTACAGGGGGGGAAACACTGAAGCTTTCTTT.

The V gene is TRBV9, the J gene TRBJ1-2; 12 bases are a match to TRBD1. Per the germline V gene, CDR1 is SGDLS and CDR2 is YYNGEE. With V trimmed by 5 bases and J by 6 bases, 14 bases remained unmatched. This CDR3 has 17 amino acids. CDR3 DNA: TGTGCCAGCAGGTTTTCCGGGACAGGGGGCGCGGAGGATGGCTACACCTTC. Its translation is CASRFSGTGGAEDGYTF.

This clone came up many times. V usage is TRBV4-2 and J usage is TRBJ1-5, with D maybe TRBD1 (6 bases). Germline V gives CDR1 LGHNA, CDR2 YNFKEQ. The V end lost 4 bases, the J end lost 4 bases, and 11 bases lay between the germline ends. The CDR3 sequence is 14 residues long. The DNA of the CDR3 is TGTGCCAGCAGCCCGGACAGCCAGAATCAGCCCCAGCATTTT. This translates into CASSPDSQNQPQHF.

This sequence joins TRBV6-1 and TRBJ1-2; D is uncertain. The CDR3 spans 14 residues. Trimming removed 1 base at V and 7 bases at J, with 13 bases between. Germline-derived CDR1 and CDR2 are MNHNS and SASEGT. The CDR3 here is CASSEGLKFGGYTF. CDR3 in DNA: TGTGCCAGCAGTGAAGGTTTAAAGTTCGGTGGCTACACCTTC.

This clone appeared once. The chain carries TRBV30 and TRBJ1-2; 11 positions match TRBD1. CDR1 and CDR2 from the germline V gene are GTSNPN and SVGIG (reference sequence). Trimming at V came to 4 bases and at J to 1 base, leaving 5 bases not matched to a gene. The CDR3 totals 15 residues. This CDR3 reads CAWTSGTGGNYGYTF. The CDR3 DNA is TGTGCCTGGACCTCTGGGACAGGGGGTAACTATGGCTACACCTTC.

The chain couples TRBV4-1 to TRBJ2-7, with 8 nucleotides matching TRBD2. Trimming at V came to 3 bases and at J to 3 bases, leaving 7 bases not matched to a gene. The CDR3 consists of 15 residues. Per the germline V gene, CDR1 is MGHRA and CDR2 is YSYEKL. The CDR3 region is CASSHTSGTSYEQYF. The CDR3 nucleotides read TGCGCCAGCAGCCATACCTCCGGGACTAGCTACGAGCAGTACTTC.

The chain carries TRBV4-1 and TRBJ2-7, with a weak D call TRBD1 (5 bases). Germline V CDR1 and CDR2: MGHRA, YSYEKL. Trimming removed 3 bases from V and 0 bases from J, with 18 bases in between. This CDR3 has 17 amino acids. CDR3 sequence reads: CASSQPWKGRASYEQYF. DNA for the CDR3: TGCGCCAGCAGCCAGCCGTGGAAGGGCAGGGCCTCCTACGAGCAGTACTTC.

DNA of the CDR3: TGTGCCTGGAGAGAAAGGGGTGTAGGAAAACTGTTTTTT. This translates into CAWRERGVGKLFF. This chain connects TRBV30 to TRBJ1-4, with a weak D call TRBD1 (5 bases). Germline V lookup: CDR1 GTSNPN, CDR2 SVGIG (reference sequence). The CDR3 consists of 13 residues. Trimming took 3 bases from V and 10 from J, leaving 15 bases between them.

The V call is TRBV30, the J call TRBJ2-3, with 8 positions matching TRBD2. Trimming removed 0 bases from V and 7 bases from J; junction bases left unmatched: 6. Germline V gene sequence: CDR1 GTSNPN, CDR2 SVGIG (reference sequence). The length of the CDR3 is 14 residues. The CDR3 coding sequence is TGTGCCTGGAGTGTTCGGGGGGGTTTAAATACGCAGTATTTT. This sequence encodes CAWSVRGGLNTQYF.

This chain links TRBV27 with TRBJ2-2, with 7 nucleotides matching TRBD1. CDR3 length: 13 amino acids. With V trimmed by 7 bases and J by 3 bases, 2 bases remained unmatched. Looked up from germline, CDR1 is MNHEY and CDR2 is SMNVEV (reference sequence). CDR3 bases: TGTGCCAGCACGGGACAGTACACCGGGGAGCTGTTTTTT. Its translation: CASTGQYTGELFF.

The chain recombines TRBV10-1 with TRBJ1-6, with 8 positions matching TRBD1. The V and J ends lost 8 bases and 9 bases, in that order; junction bases with no gene match: 6. Germline V gives CDR1 WNHNN, CDR2 SYGVQD (reference sequence). The CDR3 consists of 13 residues. The CDR3 sequence is CASVGQGSSPLHF. CDR3 nucleotide sequence: TGCGCCAGCGTAGGACAGGGAAGTTCACCCCTCCACTTT.

This rearrangement joins TRBV18 to TRBJ1-3; D may be TRBD1 (6 bases). Germline V gene data show CDR1 as KGHSH and CDR2 as LQKENI. With 4 bases removed from V and 1 base from J, the gap between germline ends came to 8 bases. This CDR3 contains 14 residues. The chain's CDR3 is CASSLQGSGNTIYF. The CDR3, as DNA: TGTGCCAGCTCACTACAGGGTTCTGGAAACACCATATATTTT.

The rearrangement joins TRBV5-1 to TRBJ1-1; 10 nucleotides match TRBD1. This CDR3 comprises 18 residues. The J segment lost 2 bases and the V segment lost 0 bases, leaving 10 bases of the junction unmatched. The germline V gene encodes CDR1 SGHRS and CDR2 YFSETQ. CDR3 nucleotides: TGCGCCAGCAGCTTGGAGACAGGGGGCCTCCCTTCTAACACTGAAGCTTTCTTT. This sequence encodes CASSLETGGLPSNTEAFF.

The chain has TRBV19 and TRBJ1-6; the D gene is possibly TRBD1 (6 bases). The CDR3 spans 15 residues. Trimming cost V 7 bases and J 2 bases, with 12 bases left between them. CDR1 and CDR2 from the germline V gene are LNHDA and SQIVND (reference sequence). For the CDR3, the DNA is TGTGCCAGTATTGATTCAGGGGCCTATAATTCACCCCTCCACTTT. It yields the protein CASIDSGAYNSPLHF.

The rearrangement uses TRBV7-9 and TRBJ2-1; D perhaps matches TRBD2 (6 bases). The germline gives CDR1 SEHNR, CDR2 FQNEAQ (reference sequence). Trimming took off 4 bases at V and 4 bases at J, with 11 bases between the two ends. The CDR3 spans 14 residues. Here the CDR3 DNA reads TGTGCCAGCAGCTCGGGACTTTCGTACAATGAGCAGTTCTTC. It specifies CASSSGLSYNEQFF.